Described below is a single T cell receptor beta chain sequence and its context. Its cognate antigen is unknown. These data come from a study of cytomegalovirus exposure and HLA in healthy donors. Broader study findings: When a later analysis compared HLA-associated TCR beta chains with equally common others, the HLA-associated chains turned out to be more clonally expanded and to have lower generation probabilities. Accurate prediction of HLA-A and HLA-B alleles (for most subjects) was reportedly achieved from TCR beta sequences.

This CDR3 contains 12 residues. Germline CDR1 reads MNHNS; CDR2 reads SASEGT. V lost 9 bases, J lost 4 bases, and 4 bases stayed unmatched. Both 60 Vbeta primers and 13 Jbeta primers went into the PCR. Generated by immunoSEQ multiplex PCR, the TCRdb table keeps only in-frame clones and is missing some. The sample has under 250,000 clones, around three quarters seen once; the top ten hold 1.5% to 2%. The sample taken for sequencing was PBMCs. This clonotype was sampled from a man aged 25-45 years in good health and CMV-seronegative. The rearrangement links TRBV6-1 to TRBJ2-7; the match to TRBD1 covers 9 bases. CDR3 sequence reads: CASGQGIYEQYF. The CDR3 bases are TGTGCCAGTGGACAGGGGATTTACGAGCAGTACTTC.